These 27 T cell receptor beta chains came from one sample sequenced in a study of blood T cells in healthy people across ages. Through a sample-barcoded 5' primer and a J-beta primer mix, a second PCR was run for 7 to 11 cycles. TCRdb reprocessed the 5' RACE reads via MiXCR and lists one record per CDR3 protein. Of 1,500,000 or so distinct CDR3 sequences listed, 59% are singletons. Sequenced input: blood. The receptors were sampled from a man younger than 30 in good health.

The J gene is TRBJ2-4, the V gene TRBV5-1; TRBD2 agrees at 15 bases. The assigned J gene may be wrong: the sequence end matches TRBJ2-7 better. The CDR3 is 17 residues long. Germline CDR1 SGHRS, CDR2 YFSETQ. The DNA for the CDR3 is TGCGCCAGCAGCGAGGGACTAGCGGGAGGCAAATTCTACGAGCAGTACTTC. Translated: CASSEGLAGGKFYEQYF.

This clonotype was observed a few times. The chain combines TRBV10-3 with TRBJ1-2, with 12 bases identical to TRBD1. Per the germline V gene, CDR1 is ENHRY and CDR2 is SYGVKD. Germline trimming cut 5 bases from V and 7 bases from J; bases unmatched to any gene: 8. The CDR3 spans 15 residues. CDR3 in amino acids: CAISNPGQGAGGYTF. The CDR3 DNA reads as TGTGCCATCAGTAACCCGGGACAGGGGGCTGGTGGCTACACCTTC.

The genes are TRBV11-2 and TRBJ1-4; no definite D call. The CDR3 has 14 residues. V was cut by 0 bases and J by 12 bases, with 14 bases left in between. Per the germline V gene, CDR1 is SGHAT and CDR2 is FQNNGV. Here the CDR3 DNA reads TGTGCCAGCAGCTTAGAAGCGGGCTCAAGAGAACTGTTTTTT. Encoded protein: CASSLEAGSRELFF.

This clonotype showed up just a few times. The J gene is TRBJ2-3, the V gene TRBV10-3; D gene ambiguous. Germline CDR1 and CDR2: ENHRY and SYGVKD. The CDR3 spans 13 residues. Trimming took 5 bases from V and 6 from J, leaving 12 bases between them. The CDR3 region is CAISSYARDTQYF. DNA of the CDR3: TGTGCCATCAGTTCTTACGCTCGGGATACGCAGTATTTT.

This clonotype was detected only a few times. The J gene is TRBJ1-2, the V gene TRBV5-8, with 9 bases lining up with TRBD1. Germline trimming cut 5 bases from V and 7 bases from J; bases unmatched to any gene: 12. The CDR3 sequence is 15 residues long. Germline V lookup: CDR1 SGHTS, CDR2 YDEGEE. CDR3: CASSYSSGTGFGYTF. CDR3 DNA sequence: TGTGCCAGCAGTTACTCGTCCGGGACAGGGTTTGGCTACACCTTC.

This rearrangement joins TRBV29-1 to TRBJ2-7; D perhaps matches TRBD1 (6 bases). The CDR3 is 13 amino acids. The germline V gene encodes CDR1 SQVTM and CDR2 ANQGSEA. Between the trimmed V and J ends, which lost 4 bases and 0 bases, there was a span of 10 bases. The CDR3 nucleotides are TGCAGCGTTGTCCAGGGGACCTCCTACGAGCAGTACTTC. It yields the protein CSVVQGTSYEQYF.

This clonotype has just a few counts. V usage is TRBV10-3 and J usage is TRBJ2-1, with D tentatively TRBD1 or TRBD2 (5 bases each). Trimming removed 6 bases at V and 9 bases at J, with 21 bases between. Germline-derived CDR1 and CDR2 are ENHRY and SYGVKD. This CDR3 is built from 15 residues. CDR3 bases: TGTGCCATCAGCTTCCGGGACGAACTGTCAGGTGAGCAGTTCTTC. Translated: CAISFRDELSGEQFF.

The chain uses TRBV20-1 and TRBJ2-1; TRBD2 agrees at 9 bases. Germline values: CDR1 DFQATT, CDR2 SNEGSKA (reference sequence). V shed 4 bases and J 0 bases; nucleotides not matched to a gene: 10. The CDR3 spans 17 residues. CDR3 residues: CSAKELAGRSSYNEQFF. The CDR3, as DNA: TGCAGTGCTAAGGAGCTAGCGGGACGCAGCTCCTACAATGAGCAGTTCTTC.

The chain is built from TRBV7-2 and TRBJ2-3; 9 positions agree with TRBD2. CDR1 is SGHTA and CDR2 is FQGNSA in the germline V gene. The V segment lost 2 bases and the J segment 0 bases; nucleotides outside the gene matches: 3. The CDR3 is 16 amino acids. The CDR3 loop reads CASSLSAGGSTDTQYF. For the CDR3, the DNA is TGTGCCAGCAGCTTATCAGCGGGAGGCAGCACAGATACGCAGTATTTT.

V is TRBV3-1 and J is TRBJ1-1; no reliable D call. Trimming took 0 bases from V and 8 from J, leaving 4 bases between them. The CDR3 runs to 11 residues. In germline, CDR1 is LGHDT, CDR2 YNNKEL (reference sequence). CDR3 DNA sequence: TGTGCCAGCAGCCAAGAGGGGGAAGCTTTCTTT. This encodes CASSQEGEAFF.

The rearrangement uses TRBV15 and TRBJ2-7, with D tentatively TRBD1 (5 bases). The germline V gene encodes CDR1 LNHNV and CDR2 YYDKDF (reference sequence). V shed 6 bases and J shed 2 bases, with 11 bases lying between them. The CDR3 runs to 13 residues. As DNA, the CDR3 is TGTGCCACCAGTATTAAGACAGCCTACGAGCAGTACTTC. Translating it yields CATSIKTAYEQYF. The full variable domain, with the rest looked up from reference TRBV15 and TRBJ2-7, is DAMVIQNPRYQVTQFGKPVTLSCSQTLNHNVMYWYQQKSSQAPKLLFHYYDKDFNNEADTPDNFQSRRPNTSFCFLDIRSPGLGDTAMYLCATSIKTAYEQYFGPGTRLTVT.

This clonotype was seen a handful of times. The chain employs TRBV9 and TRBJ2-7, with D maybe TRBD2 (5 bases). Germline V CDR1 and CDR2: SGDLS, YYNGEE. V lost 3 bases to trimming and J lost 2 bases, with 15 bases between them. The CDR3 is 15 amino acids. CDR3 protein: CASSAGLARAYEQYF. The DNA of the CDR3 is TGTGCCAGCAGCGCCGGTCTAGCCCGCGCCTACGAGCAGTACTTC. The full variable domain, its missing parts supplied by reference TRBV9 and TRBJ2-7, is DSGVTQTPKHLITATGQRVTLRCSPRSGDLSVYWYQQSLDQGLQFLIQYYNGEERAKGNILERFSAQQFPDLHSELNLSSLELGDSALYFCASSAGLARAYEQYFGPGTRLTVT.

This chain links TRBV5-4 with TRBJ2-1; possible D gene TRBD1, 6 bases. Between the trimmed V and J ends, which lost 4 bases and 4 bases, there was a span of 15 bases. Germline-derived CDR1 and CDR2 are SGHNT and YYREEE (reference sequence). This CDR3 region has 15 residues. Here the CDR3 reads CASSVWGQGYNEQFF. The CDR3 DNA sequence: TGTGCCAGCAGCGTGTGGGGCCAGGGGTACAATGAGCAGTTCTTC.

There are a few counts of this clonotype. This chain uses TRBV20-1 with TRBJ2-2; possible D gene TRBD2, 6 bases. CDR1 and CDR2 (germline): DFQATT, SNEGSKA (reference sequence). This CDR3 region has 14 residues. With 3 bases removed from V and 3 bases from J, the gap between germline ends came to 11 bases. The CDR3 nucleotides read TGCAGTGCTAGGGAGGGGACCCACACCGGGGAGCTGTTTTTT. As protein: CSAREGTHTGELFF.

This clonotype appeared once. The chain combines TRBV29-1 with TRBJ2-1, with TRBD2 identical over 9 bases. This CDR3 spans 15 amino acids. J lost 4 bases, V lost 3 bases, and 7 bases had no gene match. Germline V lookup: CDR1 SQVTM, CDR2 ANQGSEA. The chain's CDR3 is CSVDESSGEYNEQFF. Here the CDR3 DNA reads TGCAGCGTTGATGAATCTAGCGGGGAATACAATGAGCAGTTCTTC.

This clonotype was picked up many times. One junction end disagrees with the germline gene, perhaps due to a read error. The CDR3 sequence: CASSPDSSSYNEQFF. As DNA, the CDR3 is TGCGCCAGCAGCCCCGACAGTTCCTCCTACAATGAGCAGTTCTTC. The chain combines TRBV12-3 or TRBV12-4 with TRBJ2-1; perhaps TRBD1 as D (5 bases). The CDR3 extends over 15 amino acids.

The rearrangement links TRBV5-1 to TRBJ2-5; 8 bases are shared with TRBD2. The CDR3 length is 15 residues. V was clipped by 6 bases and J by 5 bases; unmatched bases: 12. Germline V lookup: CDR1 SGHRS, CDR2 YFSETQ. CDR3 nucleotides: TGCGCCAGCACCGACGTAGCGGGGAGCGCGGAGACCCAGTACTTC. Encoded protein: CASTDVAGSAETQYF.

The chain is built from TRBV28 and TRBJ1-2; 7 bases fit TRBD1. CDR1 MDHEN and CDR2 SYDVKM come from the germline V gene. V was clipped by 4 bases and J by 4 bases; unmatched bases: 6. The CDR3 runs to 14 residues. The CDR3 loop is CASSSRGGPYGYTF. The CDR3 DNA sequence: TGTGCCAGCAGTTCCAGGGGGGGGCCCTATGGCTACACCTTC.

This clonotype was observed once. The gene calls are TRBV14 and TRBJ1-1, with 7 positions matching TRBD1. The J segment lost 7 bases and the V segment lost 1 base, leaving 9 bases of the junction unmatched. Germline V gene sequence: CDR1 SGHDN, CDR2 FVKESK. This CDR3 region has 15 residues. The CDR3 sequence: CASSQGPGGWNEAFF. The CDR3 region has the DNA TGTGCCAGCAGCCAAGGGCCAGGGGGTTGGAATGAAGCTTTCTTT.

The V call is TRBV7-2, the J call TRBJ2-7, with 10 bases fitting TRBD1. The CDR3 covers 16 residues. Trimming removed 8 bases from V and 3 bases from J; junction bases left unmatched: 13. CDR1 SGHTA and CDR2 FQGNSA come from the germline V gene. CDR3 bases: TGTGCCAGCGGCTATCGGGGACAGGGGAGGATCTACGAGCAGTACTTC. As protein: CASGYRGQGRIYEQYF.

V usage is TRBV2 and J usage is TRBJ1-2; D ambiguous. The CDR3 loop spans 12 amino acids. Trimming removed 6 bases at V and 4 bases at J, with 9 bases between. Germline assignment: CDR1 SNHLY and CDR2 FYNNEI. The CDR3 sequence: CASSLVIYGYTF. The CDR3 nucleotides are TGTGCCAGCAGCCTAGTAATCTATGGCTACACCTTC.

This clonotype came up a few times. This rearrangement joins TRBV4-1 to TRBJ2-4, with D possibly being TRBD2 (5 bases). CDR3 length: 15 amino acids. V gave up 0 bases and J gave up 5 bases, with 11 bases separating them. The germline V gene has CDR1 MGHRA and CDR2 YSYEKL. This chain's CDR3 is CASSQDRGWENIQYF. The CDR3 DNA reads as TGCGCCAGCAGCCAAGATAGAGGGTGGGAAAACATTCAGTACTTC.

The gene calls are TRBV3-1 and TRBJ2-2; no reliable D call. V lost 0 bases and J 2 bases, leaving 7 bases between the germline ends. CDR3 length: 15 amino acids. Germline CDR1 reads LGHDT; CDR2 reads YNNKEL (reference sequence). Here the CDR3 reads CASSQDLTNTGELFF. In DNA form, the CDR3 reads TGTGCCAGCAGCCAAGATCTTACCAACACCGGGGAGCTGTTTTTT.

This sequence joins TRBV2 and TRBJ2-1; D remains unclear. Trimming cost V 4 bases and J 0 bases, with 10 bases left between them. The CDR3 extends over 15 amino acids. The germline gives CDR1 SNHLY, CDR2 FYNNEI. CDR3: CASSVYSSSYNEQFF. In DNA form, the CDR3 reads TGTGCCAGCAGTGTGTATTCTAGCTCCTACAATGAGCAGTTCTTC.

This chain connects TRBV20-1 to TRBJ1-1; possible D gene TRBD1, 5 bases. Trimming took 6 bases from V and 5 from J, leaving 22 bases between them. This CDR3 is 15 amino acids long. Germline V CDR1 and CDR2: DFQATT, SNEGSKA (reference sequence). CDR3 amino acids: CSAQPSRGWGTEAFF. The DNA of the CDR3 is TGCAGTGCCCAGCCTTCTCGAGGGTGGGGGACTGAAGCTTTCTTT.

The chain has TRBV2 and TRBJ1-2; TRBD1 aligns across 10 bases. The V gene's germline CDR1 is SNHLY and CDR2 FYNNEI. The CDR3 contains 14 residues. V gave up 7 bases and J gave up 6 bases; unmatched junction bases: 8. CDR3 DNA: TGTGCCAGCATGGTGGGACAGGGGACCCATGGCTACACCTTC. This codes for CASMVGQGTHGYTF.

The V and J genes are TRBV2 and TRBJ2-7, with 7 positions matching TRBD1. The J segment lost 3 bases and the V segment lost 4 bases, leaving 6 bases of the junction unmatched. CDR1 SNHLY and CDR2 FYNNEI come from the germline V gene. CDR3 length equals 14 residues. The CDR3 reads CASSGTGDFYEQYF. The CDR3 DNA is TGTGCCAGCAGTGGTACAGGGGATTTCTACGAGCAGTACTTC. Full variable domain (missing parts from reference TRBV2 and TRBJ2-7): EPEVTQTPSHQVTQMGQEVILRCVPISNHLYFYWYRQILGQKVEFLVSFYNNEISEKSEIFDDQFSVERPDGSNFTLKIRSTKLEDSAMYFCASSGTGDFYEQYFGPGTRLTVT.